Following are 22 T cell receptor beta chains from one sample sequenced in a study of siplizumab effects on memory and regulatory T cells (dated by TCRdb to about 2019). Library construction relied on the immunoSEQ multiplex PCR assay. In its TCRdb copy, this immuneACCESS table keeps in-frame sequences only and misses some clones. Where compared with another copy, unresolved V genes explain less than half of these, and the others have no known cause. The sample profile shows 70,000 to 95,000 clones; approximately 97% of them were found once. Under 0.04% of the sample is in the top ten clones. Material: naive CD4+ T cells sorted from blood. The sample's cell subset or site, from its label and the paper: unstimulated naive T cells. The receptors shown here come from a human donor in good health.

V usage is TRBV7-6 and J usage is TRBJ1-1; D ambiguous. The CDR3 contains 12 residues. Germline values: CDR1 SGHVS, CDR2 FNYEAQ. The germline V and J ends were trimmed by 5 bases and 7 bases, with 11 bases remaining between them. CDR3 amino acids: CASSLNGLEAFF. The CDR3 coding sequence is TGTGCCAGCAGCCTAAACGGCCTTGAAGCTTTCTTT.

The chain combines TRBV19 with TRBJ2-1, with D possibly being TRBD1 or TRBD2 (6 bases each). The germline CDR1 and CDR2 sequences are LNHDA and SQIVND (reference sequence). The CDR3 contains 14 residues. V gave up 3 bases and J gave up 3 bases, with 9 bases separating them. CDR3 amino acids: CASSIGGDYNEQFF. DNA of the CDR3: TGTGCCAGTAGTATCGGGGGCGACTACAATGAGCAGTTCTTC.

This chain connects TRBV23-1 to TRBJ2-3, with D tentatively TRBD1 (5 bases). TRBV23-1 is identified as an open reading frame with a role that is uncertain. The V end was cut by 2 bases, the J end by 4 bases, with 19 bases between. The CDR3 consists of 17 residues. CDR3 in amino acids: CASSQPPGRVMSDTQYF. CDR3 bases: TGCGCCAGCAGTCAACCGCCCGGCAGGGTTATGTCAGATACGCAGTATTTT.

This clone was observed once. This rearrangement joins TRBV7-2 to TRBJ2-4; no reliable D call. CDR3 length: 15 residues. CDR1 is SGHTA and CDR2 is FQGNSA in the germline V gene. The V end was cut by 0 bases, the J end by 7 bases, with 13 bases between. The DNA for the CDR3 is TGTGCCAGCAGCTTAGCGCTTGTATACTCGAACATTCAGTACTTC. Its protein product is CASSLALVYSNIQYF.

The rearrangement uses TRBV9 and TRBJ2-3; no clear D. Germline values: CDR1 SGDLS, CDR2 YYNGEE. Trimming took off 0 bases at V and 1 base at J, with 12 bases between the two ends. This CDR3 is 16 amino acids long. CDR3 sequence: CASSVGPAPGTDTQYF. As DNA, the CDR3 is TGTGCCAGCAGCGTAGGGCCCGCCCCTGGCACAGATACGCAGTATTTT.

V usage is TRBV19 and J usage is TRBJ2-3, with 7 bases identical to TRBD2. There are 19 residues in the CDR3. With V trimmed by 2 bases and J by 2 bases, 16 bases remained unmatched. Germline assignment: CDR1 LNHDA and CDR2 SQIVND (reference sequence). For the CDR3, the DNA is TGTGCCAGTAGTATACTTAACCCCGGGAGGACTACCCCCACAGATACGCAGTATTTT. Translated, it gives CASSILNPGRTTPTDTQYF.

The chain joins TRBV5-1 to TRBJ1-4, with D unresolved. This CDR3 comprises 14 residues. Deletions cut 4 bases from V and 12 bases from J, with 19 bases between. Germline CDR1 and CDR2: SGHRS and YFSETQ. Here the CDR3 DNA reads TGCGCCAGCAGCCTCGACACGCCTTCATTACAACTGTTTTTT. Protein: CASSLDTPSLQLFF.

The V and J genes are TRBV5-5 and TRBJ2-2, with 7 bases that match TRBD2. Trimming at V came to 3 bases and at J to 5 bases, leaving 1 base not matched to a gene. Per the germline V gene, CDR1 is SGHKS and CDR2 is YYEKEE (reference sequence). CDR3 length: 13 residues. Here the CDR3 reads CASSWGGTGELFF. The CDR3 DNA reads TGTGCCAGCAGCTGGGGGGGAACCGGGGAGCTGTTTTTT.

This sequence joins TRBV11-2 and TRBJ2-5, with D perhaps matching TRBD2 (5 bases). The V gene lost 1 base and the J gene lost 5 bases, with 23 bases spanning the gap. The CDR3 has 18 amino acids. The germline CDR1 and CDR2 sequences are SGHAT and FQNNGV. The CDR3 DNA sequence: TGTGCCAGCAGCTTAGTGGACTCAGGCCTGCGACTCCGTGAGACCCAGTACTTC. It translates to CASSLVDSGLRLRETQYF.

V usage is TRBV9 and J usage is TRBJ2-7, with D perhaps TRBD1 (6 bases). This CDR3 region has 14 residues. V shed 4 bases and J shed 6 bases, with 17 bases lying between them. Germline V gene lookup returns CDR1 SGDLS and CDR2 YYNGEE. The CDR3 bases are TGTGCCAGCAGCCCTCTTCCGGGACAATTCGAGCAGTACTTC. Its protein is CASSPLPGQFEQYF.

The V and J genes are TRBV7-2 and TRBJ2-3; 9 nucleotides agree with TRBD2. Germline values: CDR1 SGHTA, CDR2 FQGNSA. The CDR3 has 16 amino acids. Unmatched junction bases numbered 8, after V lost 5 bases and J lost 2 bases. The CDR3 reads CASSPQAGGLTDTQYF. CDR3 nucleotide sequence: TGTGCCAGCAGCCCCCAAGCGGGGGGACTCACAGATACGCAGTATTTT.

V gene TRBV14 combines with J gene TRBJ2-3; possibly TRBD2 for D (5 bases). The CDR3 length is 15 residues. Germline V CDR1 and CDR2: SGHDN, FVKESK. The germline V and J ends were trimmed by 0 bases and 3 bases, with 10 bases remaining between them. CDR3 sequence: CASSQELPGTDTQYF. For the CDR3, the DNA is TGTGCCAGCAGCCAAGAACTACCGGGGACAGATACGCAGTATTTT.

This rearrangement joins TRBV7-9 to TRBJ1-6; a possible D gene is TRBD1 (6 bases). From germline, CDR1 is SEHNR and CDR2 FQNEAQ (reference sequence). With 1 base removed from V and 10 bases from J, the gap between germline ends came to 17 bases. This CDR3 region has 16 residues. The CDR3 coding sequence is TGTGCCAGCAGCTTAGGTGCGGGGGCCCTTAGGTCACCCCTCCACTTT. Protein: CASSLGAGALRSPLHF.

The DNA of the CDR3 is TGTGCCAGCTCACCACAAGCAGCCAGTACCCACGAGCAGTACTTC. It translates to CASSPQAASTHEQYF. The V gene is TRBV18, the J gene TRBJ2-7; no reliable D call. V was shortened by 1 base and J by 5 bases, with 15 bases between the two germline ends. CDR3 length: 15 amino acids. Germline values: CDR1 KGHSH, CDR2 LQKENI.

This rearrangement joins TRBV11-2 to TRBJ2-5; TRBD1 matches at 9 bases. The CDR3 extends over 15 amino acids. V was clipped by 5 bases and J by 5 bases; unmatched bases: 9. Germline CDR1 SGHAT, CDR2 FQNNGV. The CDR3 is CASSRSGTGSETQYF. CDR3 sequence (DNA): TGTGCCAGCAGCCGATCCGGGACAGGGTCGGAGACCCAGTACTTC. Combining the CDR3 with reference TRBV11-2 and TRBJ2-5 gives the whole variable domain EAGVAQSPRYKIIEKRQSVAFWCNPISGHATLYWYQQILGQGPKLLIQFQNNGVVDDSQLPKDRFSAERLKGVDSTLKIQPAKLEDSAVYLCASSRSGTGSETQYFGPGTRLLVL.

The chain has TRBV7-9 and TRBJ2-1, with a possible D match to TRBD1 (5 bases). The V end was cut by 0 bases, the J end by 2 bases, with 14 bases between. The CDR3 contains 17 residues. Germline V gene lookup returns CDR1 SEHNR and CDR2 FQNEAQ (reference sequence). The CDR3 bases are TGTGCCAGCAGCTTAGCGACTTCGCCAGGGACCTACAATGAGCAGTTCTTC. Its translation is CASSLATSPGTYNEQFF. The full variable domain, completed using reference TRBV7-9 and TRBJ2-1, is DTGVSQNPRHKITKRGQNVTFRCDPISEHNRLYWYRQTLGQGPEFLTYFQNEAQLEKSRLLSDRFSAERPKGSFSTLEIQRTEQGDSAMYLCASSLATSPGTYNEQFFGPGTRLTVL.

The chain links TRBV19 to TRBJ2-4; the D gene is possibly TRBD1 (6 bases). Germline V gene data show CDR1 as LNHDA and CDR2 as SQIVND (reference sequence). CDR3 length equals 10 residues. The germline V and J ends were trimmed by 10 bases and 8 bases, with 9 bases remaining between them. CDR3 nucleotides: TGTGCCACTTACAGGGACATTCAGTACTTC. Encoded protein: CATYRDIQYF.

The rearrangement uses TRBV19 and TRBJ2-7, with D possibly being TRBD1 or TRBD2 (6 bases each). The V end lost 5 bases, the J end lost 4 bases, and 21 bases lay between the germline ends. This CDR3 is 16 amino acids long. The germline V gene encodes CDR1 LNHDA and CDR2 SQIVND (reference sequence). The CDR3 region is CASSAVRGGYLYEQYF. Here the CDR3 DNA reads TGTGCCAGTAGTGCCGTTAGAGGGGGGTACCTATACGAGCAGTACTTC.

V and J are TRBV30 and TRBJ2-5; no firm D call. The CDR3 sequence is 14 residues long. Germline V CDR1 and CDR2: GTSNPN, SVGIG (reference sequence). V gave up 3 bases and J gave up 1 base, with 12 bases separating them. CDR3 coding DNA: TGTGCCTGGAGCCGTCCGTCCCTCCAAGAGACCCAGTACTTC. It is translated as CAWSRPSLQETQYF.

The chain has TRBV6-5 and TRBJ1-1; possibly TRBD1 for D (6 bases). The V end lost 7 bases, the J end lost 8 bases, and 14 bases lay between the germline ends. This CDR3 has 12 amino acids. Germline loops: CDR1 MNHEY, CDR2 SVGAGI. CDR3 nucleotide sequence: TGTGCCAGCACTAAGTCAACAGGGGAAGCTTTCTTT. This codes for CASTKSTGEAFF.

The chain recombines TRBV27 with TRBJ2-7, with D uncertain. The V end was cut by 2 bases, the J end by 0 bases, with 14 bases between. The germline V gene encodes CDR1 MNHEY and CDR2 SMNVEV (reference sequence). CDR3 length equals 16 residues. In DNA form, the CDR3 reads TGTGCCAGCAGTTTACAGCCCCCCGAAGCCTCCTACGAGCAGTACTTC. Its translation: CASSLQPPEASYEQYF.

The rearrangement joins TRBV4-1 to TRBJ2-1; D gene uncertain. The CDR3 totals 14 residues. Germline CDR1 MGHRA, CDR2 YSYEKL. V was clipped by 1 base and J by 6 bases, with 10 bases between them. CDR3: CASSQAVWANEQFF. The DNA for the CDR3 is TGCGCCAGCAGCCAAGCGGTTTGGGCCAATGAGCAGTTCTTC.